The 16 T cell receptor beta chains below were found in one sample sequenced in a study of T-cell reconstitution after alpha-beta-depleted transplantation in children. A library of TCRbeta sequences, prepared with unique molecular identifiers, was generated. TCRdb reprocessed the PCR reads via MiXCR and lists one record per CDR3 protein. This sample yields 190,000 or so distinct CDR3 sequences, of which 14% to 15% are seen a single time; approximately 13% belongs to the top ten. Source: PBMCs from the stem cell graft donor, taken from the stem cell graft. The receptors stem from a human donor who donated a stem cell graft to a child with acute lymphoblastic leukemia.

This clonotype was observed at least ten times. The chain recombines TRBV5-4 with TRBJ2-5; a weak D match, TRBD1 (6 bases). This CDR3 region has 14 residues. Germline V lookup: CDR1 SGHNT, CDR2 YYREEE (reference sequence). V was trimmed by 0 bases and J by 2 bases, leaving 8 bases between them. CDR3 in DNA: TGTGCCAGCAGCTTGGTGGGACAACAAGAGACCCAGTACTTC. Its protein is CASSLVGQQETQYF.

This clonotype came up many times. The chain employs TRBV5-1 and TRBJ2-1; a possible D gene is TRBD2 (6 bases). The germline V gene encodes CDR1 SGHRS and CDR2 YFSETQ. This CDR3 comprises 13 residues. V lost 0 bases to trimming and J lost 7 bases, with 8 bases between them. The CDR3 coding sequence is TGCGCCAGCAGCTTGGAGGCGGGAAATGAGCAGTTCTTC. This encodes CASSLEAGNEQFF.

At least ten counts were recorded for this clonotype. The rearrangement joins TRBV6-2 or TRBV6-3 to TRBJ2-5, with 11 bases lining up with TRBD2. V trimming: 6 bases; J trimming: 1 base; junction bases outside the gene matches: 10. The CDR3 extends over 17 amino acids. Germline lookup yields CDR1 MNHEY and CDR2 SVGEGT. CDR3 protein: CASSQGATSGGQETQYF. For the CDR3, the DNA is TGTGCCAGCAGCCAGGGGGCAACTAGCGGGGGCCAAGAGACCCAGTACTTC.

This clonotype was observed at least ten times. The chain links TRBV20-1 to TRBJ2-1; the match to TRBD1 covers 7 bases. Germline CDR1 reads DFQATT; CDR2 reads SNEGSKA (reference sequence). CDR3 length: 15 amino acids. V lost 3 bases, J lost 5 bases, and 10 bases stayed unmatched. The chain's CDR3 is CSASSMDRRNNEQFF. In nucleotides, the CDR3 is TGCAGTGCTAGCAGCATGGACAGGCGGAACAATGAGCAGTTCTTC.

Only a few counts were recorded for this clonotype. The genes are TRBV10-1 and TRBJ2-7; the D gene is possibly TRBD2 (5 bases). Trimming took off 3 bases at V and 2 bases at J, with 14 bases between the two ends. There are 15 residues in the CDR3. Germline V gene sequence: CDR1 WNHNN, CDR2 SYGVQD (reference sequence). The CDR3 spells CASSESGRPPYEQYF. CDR3 in DNA: TGCGCCAGCAGTGAAAGCGGACGACCCCCCTACGAGCAGTACTTC.

This clonotype has only a few counts. The chain couples TRBV15 to TRBJ1-2; D not certain. Trimming cost V 6 bases and J 2 bases, with 10 bases left between them. Germline V CDR1 and CDR2: LNHNV, YYDKDF (reference sequence). The CDR3 runs 13 residues. The CDR3 DNA follows: TGTGCCACCAGTACTGGAAACAACTATGGCTACACCTTC. It encodes CATSTGNNYGYTF.

This clonotype showed up many times. This chain's CDR3 is CSARDRGQGGGEAFF. The CDR3 DNA is TGCAGTGCTAGAGACCGGGGACAGGGGGGAGGTGAAGCTTTCTTT. The chain is built from TRBV20-1 and TRBJ1-1, with 11 bases fitting TRBD1. After removal of 0 bases from V and 7 bases from J, the junction contained 7 bases not matched to a gene. This CDR3 region has 15 residues. From germline, CDR1 is DFQATT and CDR2 SNEGSKA (reference sequence).

This clonotype was observed many times. V gene TRBV5-1 combines with J gene TRBJ2-1; D is perhaps TRBD1 (6 bases). This CDR3 spans 12 amino acids. The V and J ends lost 5 bases and 10 bases respectively, with 13 bases between them. CDR1 is SGHRS, CDR2 YFSETQ, per germline. CDR3 DNA sequence: TGCGCCAGCAGTTCAGGGGAATGGGAGCAGTTCTTC. This translates into CASSSGEWEQFF.

V and J are TRBV5-6 and TRBJ2-5, with 8 bases matching TRBD2. The CDR3 runs to 16 residues. The germline gives CDR1 SGHDT, CDR2 YYEEEE. V trimming: 2 bases; J trimming: 5 bases; junction bases outside the gene matches: 11. The CDR3 coding sequence is TGTGCCAGCAGCTTTTCGGCAGCGGGAGCGAAGGAGACCCAGTACTTC. It yields the protein CASSFSAAGAKETQYF.

This clonotype was recorded at least ten times. V usage is TRBV20-1 and J usage is TRBJ2-3, with D tentatively TRBD1 or TRBD2 (6 bases each). Looked up from germline, CDR1 is DFQATT and CDR2 is SNEGSKA (reference sequence). This CDR3 region has 15 residues. The V and J ends lost 6 bases and 0 bases respectively, with 16 bases between them. CDR3 DNA sequence: TGCAGTGCCCGCTCGGGGGCCCGTAGCACAGATACGCAGTATTTT. It specifies CSARSGARSTDTQYF.

This clonotype was recorded at least ten times. The CDR3 region is CASSLTGGVSPLHF. The CDR3 bases are TGTGCCAGCAGCTTGACAGGGGGAGTCTCACCCCTCCACTTT. This chain links TRBV6-1 with TRBJ1-6, with TRBD1 identical over 9 bases. Trimming at V came to 6 bases and at J to 10 bases, leaving 7 bases not matched to a gene. The CDR3 extends over 14 amino acids. Germline V gene data show CDR1 as MNHNS and CDR2 as SASEGT.

This clonotype was seen ten or more times. V usage is TRBV29-1 and J usage is TRBJ2-1, with D maybe TRBD2 (6 bases). V was clipped by 4 bases and J by 6 bases, with 13 bases between them. Germline CDR1 is SQVTM and CDR2 is ANQGSEA. The CDR3 totals 13 residues. The CDR3 here is CSVVGQGGNEQFF. The CDR3 DNA reads TGCAGCGTTGTGGGGCAGGGAGGCAATGAGCAGTTCTTC.

The CDR3 DNA is TGTGCCAGTAGTCCCCTCGGTGGGGGTAGCACAGATACGCAGTATTTT. Its translation is CASSPLGGGSTDTQYF. The rearrangement uses TRBV19 and TRBJ2-3; D may correspond to TRBD1 or TRBD2 (5 bases each). V was shortened by 5 bases and J by 0 bases, with 15 bases between the two germline ends. Germline V gene lookup returns CDR1 LNHDA and CDR2 SQIVND (reference sequence). This CDR3 region has 16 residues.

In its sample, this clonotype was seen many times. V is TRBV5-1 and J is TRBJ1-6; weak D call: TRBD1 (6 bases). Germline V gene sequence: CDR1 SGHRS, CDR2 YFSETQ. The CDR3 has 17 residues. V was shortened by 3 bases and J by 0 bases, with 13 bases between the two germline ends. CDR3 residues: CASSWDKLSSYNSPLHF. Here the CDR3 DNA reads TGCGCCAGCAGCTGGGACAAGCTGAGCTCCTATAATTCACCCCTCCACTTT.

The chain uses TRBV7-2 and TRBJ2-3, with a weak D call TRBD2 (5 bases). Per germline, CDR1 SGHTA and CDR2 FQGNSA. This CDR3 spans 16 amino acids. V lost 3 bases to trimming and J lost 0 bases, with 13 bases between them. For the CDR3, the DNA is TGTGCCAGCAGCTTCGGGGTAGTCGGCAGCACAGATACGCAGTATTTT. This codes for CASSFGVVGSTDTQYF.

This clonotype showed up many times. The gene calls are TRBV5-1 and TRBJ2-7, with TRBD1 matching over 12 bases. The CDR3 is 14 amino acids. V lost 4 bases, J lost 5 bases, and 4 bases stayed unmatched. The germline V gene has CDR1 SGHRS and CDR2 YFSETQ. The CDR3 DNA reads TGCGCCAGCAGCCGGGACAGGGGGCTAAACGAGCAGTACTTC. The encoded protein is CASSRDRGLNEQYF.